Below, 2 T cell receptor beta chains from the same sample are listed, as sequenced in a study of cytomegalovirus exposure and HLA in healthy donors. The method was immunoSEQ multiplex PCR; TCRdb's version includes in-frame clones alone and lacks a portion of them. The sample has about 58,000 clones; about nine tenths are singletons. The specimen sequenced was PBMCs. The receptors derive from a man aged 18 to 30 in good health and CMV-seronegative.

V usage is TRBV6-6 and J usage is TRBJ2-5; 8 nucleotides agree with TRBD2. V lost 1 base, J lost 0 bases, and 4 bases stayed unmatched. Per germline, CDR1 MNHNY and CDR2 SVGAGI (reference sequence). The CDR3 has 16 amino acids. The CDR3, as DNA: TGTGCCAGCAGTTACTGGGCTAGCGGGTACCAAGAGACCCAGTACTTC. Its translation is CASSYWASGYQETQYF.

The chain combines TRBV5-4 with TRBJ1-1; weak D call: TRBD1 (6 bases). Germline V gives CDR1 SGHNT, CDR2 YYREEE (reference sequence). The CDR3 has 15 residues. V dropped 4 bases and J dropped 5 bases, with 18 bases sitting between them. The CDR3 is CASSVPQGIRTEAFF. The CDR3 nucleotides read TGTGCCAGCAGCGTACCCCAGGGGATAAGAACTGAAGCTTTCTTT.